Presented here are 27 T cell receptor beta chains from one specimen sequenced in a study of CD8+CD57+ T cells in acquired aplastic anemia. Patients who underwent sequencing had shown CD8+CD57+ cell expansion by flow cytometry. Researchers used genomic DNA as the template to profile TCR beta VDJ and CDR3. TCRdb redid the calling of the reads with MiXCR, one entry per CDR3 protein. The data contain fewer than 200,000 distinct CDR3 sequences, around 75% of them singletons. Input material: sorted CD4+, CD8+, or CD8+CD57+ T cells (not recorded which) from PBMCs. The receptors stem from a human donor with aplastic anemia.

This clonotype was seen only once. The chain recombines TRBV19 with TRBJ2-2; 12 bases line up with TRBD2. CDR1 and CDR2 from the germline V gene are LNHDA and SQIVND (reference sequence). The CDR3 extends over 17 amino acids. With V trimmed by 11 bases and J by 1 base, 11 bases remained unmatched. The CDR3 nucleotides read TGTGCCTCTGGGCCGGCTAGCGGGAGGGTGAACACCGGGGAGCTGTTTTTT. It codes for CASGPASGRVNTGELFF.

This clonotype was counted only a few times. V is TRBV24-1 and J is TRBJ1-1; D is unclear. This CDR3 has 12 amino acids. The V end was cut by 4 bases, the J end by 5 bases, with 7 bases between. Germline V gene lookup returns CDR1 KGHDR and CDR2 SFDVKD. This CDR3 reads CATSEGGTEAFF. The DNA of the CDR3 is TGTGCCACCAGTGAAGGCGGGACTGAAGCTTTCTTT.

J is TRBJ2-3 and V is TRBV6-1; TRBD2 might be the D (6 bases). Germline lookup yields CDR1 MNHNS and CDR2 SASEGT. The CDR3 is made up of 16 amino acids. The germline V and J ends were trimmed by 4 bases and 5 bases, with 19 bases remaining between them. CDR3 sequence (DNA): TGTGCCAGCAGTGCTTCCGGGACTTCCCGTCGAGATACGCAGTATTTT. It translates to CASSASGTSRRDTQYF.

This clonotype came up many times. V gene TRBV15 combines with J gene TRBJ1-1; no clear D. CDR3 length: 13 amino acids. Per the germline V gene, CDR1 is LNHNV and CDR2 is YYDKDF (reference sequence). The V end was cut by 5 bases, the J end by 7 bases, with 14 bases between. The CDR3 loop reads CATSFGGSFEAFF. DNA for the CDR3: TGTGCCACCAGCTTTGGAGGGAGCTTTGAAGCTTTCTTT. The whole variable domain, remainder taken from reference TRBV15 and TRBJ1-1, is DAMVIQNPRYQVTQFGKPVTLSCSQTLNHNVMYWYQQKSSQAPKLLFHYYDKDFNNEADTPDNFQSRRPNTSFCFLDIRSPGLGDTAMYLCATSFGGSFEAFFGQGTRLTVV.

The V call is TRBV6-5, the J call TRBJ2-7; TRBD1 matches at 9 bases. The germline V gene has CDR1 MNHEY and CDR2 SVGAGI. Losses at the gene ends were 4 bases for V and 3 bases for J; bases not matched to a gene: 4. The CDR3 contains 14 residues. The CDR3 DNA is TGTGCCAGCAGTTTAAACAGGGGGCTCTACGAGCAGTACTTC. Its translation: CASSLNRGLYEQYF.

V and J are TRBV20-1 and TRBJ2-1, with 10 bases that match TRBD2. Germline CDR1 DFQATT, CDR2 SNEGSKA (reference sequence). V lost 7 bases to trimming and J lost 4 bases; unmatched junction nucleotides: 13. The CDR3 runs to 16 residues. The chain's CDR3 is CSGDSGGPGSYNEQFF. DNA for the CDR3: TGCAGTGGCGATAGCGGGGGGCCCGGGTCGTACAATGAGCAGTTCTTC.

This clonotype was seen a few times. V gene TRBV25-1 combines with J gene TRBJ2-3; D is ambiguous. Germline V gene lookup returns CDR1 MGHDK and CDR2 SYGVNS. Trimming removed 3 bases from V and 5 bases from J, with 27 bases in between. The CDR3 totals 19 residues. CDR3 sequence (DNA): TGTGCCAGCAGTGACCCGAGCATAATAACTTCTCCGGCCGAAGATACGCAGTATTTT. Protein product: CASSDPSIITSPAEDTQYF.

This rearrangement joins TRBV5-5 to TRBJ2-7, with 8 bases identical to TRBD1. Looked up from germline, CDR1 is SGHKS and CDR2 is YYEKEE (reference sequence). This CDR3 is built from 13 residues. V lost 4 bases to trimming and J lost 7 bases; unmatched junction nucleotides: 7. DNA for the CDR3: TGTGCCAGCAGCCAGGGGGCGCGGGGAGAGCAGTACTTC. Translation: CASSQGARGEQYF.

The chain is built from TRBV18 and TRBJ2-7; TRBD1 matches 9 bases. This CDR3 is 14 amino acids long. With 8 bases clipped from V and 2 bases from J, the junction kept 7 bases outside the gene matches. Germline CDR1 is KGHSH and CDR2 is LQKENI. The CDR3 spells CASTRGDRAYEQYF. The CDR3 DNA is TGTGCCAGCACCCGAGGGGACAGGGCCTACGAGCAGTACTTC.

Comments on this clonotype: The junction differs from germline at one of its ends, possibly a read error. The chain uses TRBV7-9 and TRBJ2-1; 7 bases match TRBD2. This CDR3 has 12 amino acids. Germline V CDR1 and CDR2: SEHNR, FQNEAQ (reference sequence). The CDR3 loop is CASSLAETEQFF. The CDR3 DNA reads TGTGCCAGCAGCCTAGCGGAAACTGAGCAGTTCTTC.

V is TRBV20-1 and J is TRBJ2-7; D remains ambiguous. CDR1 and CDR2 from the germline V gene are DFQATT and SNEGSKA (reference sequence). Trimming left V 0 bases short and J 0 bases short, with 9 bases between. This CDR3 comprises 14 residues. The CDR3 DNA reads as TGCAGTGCTAGAGACAGCCTCAGCTCCTACGAGCAGTACTTC. Its protein is CSARDSLSSYEQYF.

J is TRBJ1-5 and V is TRBV10-1; D uncertain. The V end lost 6 bases, the J end lost 0 bases, and 12 bases lay between the germline ends. CDR1 and CDR2 (germline): WNHNN, SYGVQD (reference sequence). This CDR3 comprises 15 residues. The CDR3 DNA sequence: TGCGCCAGCAGGGGTGTTAGGGATAGCAATCAGCCCCAGCATTTT. Protein: CASRGVRDSNQPQHF.

The CDR3 nucleotides are TGTGCCAGCAGCTCAGGGGGAAGCCCCCCCGGGCAGTACTTC. Its protein product is CASSSGGSPPGQYF. The gene calls are TRBV7-6 and TRBJ2-7; 7 positions agree with TRBD1. CDR1 and CDR2 (germline): SGHVS, FNYEAQ. V was clipped by 4 bases and J by 9 bases; unmatched bases: 12. CDR3 length equals 14 residues.

The genes are TRBV2 and TRBJ1-5, with D unclear. In germline, CDR1 is SNHLY, CDR2 FYNNEI. This CDR3 has 14 amino acids. V lost 2 bases and J 3 bases, leaving 8 bases between the germline ends. The CDR3 DNA follows: TGTGCCAGCAGTGAACAGATTACCAATCAGCCCCAGCATTTT. It specifies CASSEQITNQPQHF.

The chain couples TRBV19 to TRBJ2-4; 11 bases line up with TRBD2. The CDR3 totals 15 residues. The germline V gene encodes CDR1 LNHDA and CDR2 SQIVND (reference sequence). Trimming at V came to 4 bases and at J to 8 bases, leaving 7 bases not matched to a gene. In DNA form, the CDR3 reads TGTGCCAGTAGTACCGTAGCGGGAGGGCGAGACATTCAGTACTTC. The encoded protein is CASSTVAGGRDIQYF.

The table lists this clonotype with many counts. The CDR3 DNA is TGTGCCAGCAGCCCCGCAATTATGGGGGCCTCTCAAAAACTGTTTTTT. Amino acids: CASSPAIMGASQKLFF. V and J are TRBV7-9 and TRBJ1-4; D is possibly TRBD1 (6 bases). Trimming stripped 5 bases from V and 9 bases from J, with 22 bases between. The CDR3 is 16 amino acids. Germline V gene lookup returns CDR1 SEHNR and CDR2 FQNEAQ (reference sequence).

This chain connects TRBV9 to TRBJ2-5, with 9 bases that match TRBD1. There are 15 residues in the CDR3. Per the germline V gene, CDR1 is SGDLS and CDR2 is YYNGEE. V trimming: 3 bases; J trimming: 5 bases; junction bases outside the gene matches: 8. Here the CDR3 reads CASSAGQGPGETQYF. Written as DNA, the CDR3 is TGTGCCAGCAGCGCGGGACAGGGTCCTGGGGAGACCCAGTACTTC.

This clonotype counts as medium-sized (0.01 to 0.1%). V gene TRBV6-5 combines with J gene TRBJ2-1; TRBD1 matches 11 bases. Germline CDR1 and CDR2: MNHEY and SVGAGI. The CDR3 spans 16 residues. J lost 9 bases, V lost 6 bases, and 13 bases had no gene match. DNA of the CDR3: TGTGCCAGCAGCGAAGTACCGGGACAGGGGGGCGGTGAGCAGTTCTTC. Protein sequence: CASSEVPGQGGGEQFF.

This clonotype has just a few counts. This chain links TRBV19 with TRBJ1-5, with TRBD1 matching 8 bases. The germline gives CDR1 LNHDA, CDR2 SQIVND (reference sequence). With 7 bases clipped from V and 6 bases from J, the junction kept 8 bases outside the gene matches. This CDR3 is 14 amino acids long. The CDR3 coding sequence is TGTGCCAGTAAGGCGACAGGGGTAGGTCAGCCCCAGCATTTT. It translates to CASKATGVGQPQHF.

This clonotype was seen a handful of times. The rearrangement links TRBV9 to TRBJ2-3; D gene unclear. In germline, CDR1 is SGDLS, CDR2 YYNGEE. This CDR3 has 12 residues. The V gene lost 4 bases and the J gene lost 6 bases, with 9 bases spanning the gap. The CDR3 bases are TGTGCCAGCAGCCCTTTAAGGGATACGCAGTATTTT. Its translation: CASSPLRDTQYF.

V is TRBV15 and J is TRBJ1-2; D is unresolved. CDR1 and CDR2 from the germline V gene are LNHNV and YYDKDF (reference sequence). The CDR3 is made up of 13 amino acids. Trimming shortened V by 0 bases and J by 2 bases, and 4 bases separated the two germline ends. The CDR3 DNA reads TGTGCCACCAGCAGAGATTACAACTATGGCTACACCTTC. Amino acids: CATSRDYNYGYTF.

Of note for this clonotype: Likely a read error: the CDR3 ends without its conserved phenylalanine or tryptophan. No DNA is shown, since the ends of the CDR3 on it are uncertain; the CDR3 is the one TCRdb lists. The gene calls are TRBV2 and TRBJ1-1. The CDR3 is 8 amino acids in total, end residues counted. Germline CDR1 is SNHLY and CDR2 is FYNNEI. CDR3 amino acids: CASSPRPL.

This chain uses TRBV7-2 with TRBJ1-6; weak D call: TRBD1 (5 bases). Trimming shortened V by 5 bases and J by 11 bases, and 16 bases separated the two germline ends. The CDR3 has 14 amino acids. The germline V gene has CDR1 SGHTA and CDR2 FQGNSA. CDR3 amino acids: CASSRGQGIAPLHF. In DNA form, the CDR3 reads TGTGCCAGCAGCCGGGGCCAGGGTATTGCACCCCTCCACTTT.

This rearrangement joins TRBV11-2 to TRBJ2-4, with a weak D call TRBD2 (6 bases). The V gene lost 4 bases and the J gene lost 5 bases, with 15 bases spanning the gap. The CDR3 sequence is 15 residues long. The germline V gene encodes CDR1 SGHAT and CDR2 FQNNGV. The CDR3 coding sequence is TGTGCCAGCAGCTCTCGACTGCGGGGACAAAACATTCAGTACTTC. Translating gives CASSSRLRGQNIQYF.

The chain joins TRBV7-9 to TRBJ2-5; tentative D call: TRBD1 (5 bases). Trimming removed 1 base from V and 5 bases from J, with 14 bases in between. The CDR3 is 15 amino acids. The V gene's germline CDR1 is SEHNR and CDR2 FQNEAQ (reference sequence). The CDR3 DNA sequence: TGTGCCAGCAGCTTAGATCACCAGGGCCTCGAGACCCAGTACTTC. Amino acid sequence: CASSLDHQGLETQYF. Variable domain in full (rest from reference TRBV7-9 and TRBJ2-5): DTGVSQNPRHKITKRGQNVTFRCDPISEHNRLYWYRQTLGQGPEFLTYFQNEAQLEKSRLLSDRFSAERPKGSFSTLEIQRTEQGDSAMYLCASSLDHQGLETQYFGPGTRLLVL.

The chain joins TRBV20-1 to TRBJ2-7; perhaps TRBD2 as D (5 bases). The CDR3 is 13 residues long. Germline CDR1 and CDR2: DFQATT and SNEGSKA (reference sequence). Trimming removed 1 base at V and 0 bases at J, with 7 bases between. CDR3: CSARGESSYEQYF. Here the CDR3 DNA reads TGCAGTGCTAGAGGGGAGAGCTCCTACGAGCAGTACTTC.

The chain uses TRBV7-2 and TRBJ2-2; TRBD1 or TRBD2 may be the D gene (5 bases each). The CDR3 loop spans 14 amino acids. Trimming cost V 6 bases and J 0 bases, with 8 bases left between them. Germline CDR1 reads SGHTA; CDR2 reads FQGNSA. The chain's CDR3 is CASRGPANTGELFF. In nucleotides, the CDR3 is TGTGCCAGCAGGGGACCAGCGAACACCGGGGAGCTGTTTTTT.